This T cell receptor beta chain was recovered during a study of shared clonotypes between healthy human individuals. CD45RO negativity and positive selection for CCR7 defined naive CD8 cells, a population that excluded terminally differentiated effector memory CD45RA+ cells. The deep-level immunoSEQ assay was used. TCRdb keeps only in-frame clones here, not all; method: immunoSEQ multiplex PCR. The sample records some 2.1 million clones, about 94% being singletons. Notes on the study in general: Limitation of the genetic and exposure-history diversity represented came from the few donors. Clonotypes not shared had lower generation probabilities than those common to all four donors. Shared across a few donors were around 5% of the naive CD4 clonotypes.

With respect to this clone: Its antigen is still unknown.

Looked up from germline, CDR1 is MDHEN and CDR2 is SYDVKM. V was shortened by 8 bases and J by 3 bases, with 11 bases between the two germline ends. CDR3 length: 12 amino acids. The rearrangement joins TRBV28 to TRBJ2-7; D gene unclear. The clonotype was recovered from a man in his late teens or twenties in good health. Some clones in this sample may be carry-over from other donors' samples. The material sequenced was naive CD8+ T cells from PBMCs. The CDR3 coding sequence is TGTGCCAGCCGTGGGCAGCTCTACGAGCAGTACTTC. As protein: CASRGQLYEQYF.